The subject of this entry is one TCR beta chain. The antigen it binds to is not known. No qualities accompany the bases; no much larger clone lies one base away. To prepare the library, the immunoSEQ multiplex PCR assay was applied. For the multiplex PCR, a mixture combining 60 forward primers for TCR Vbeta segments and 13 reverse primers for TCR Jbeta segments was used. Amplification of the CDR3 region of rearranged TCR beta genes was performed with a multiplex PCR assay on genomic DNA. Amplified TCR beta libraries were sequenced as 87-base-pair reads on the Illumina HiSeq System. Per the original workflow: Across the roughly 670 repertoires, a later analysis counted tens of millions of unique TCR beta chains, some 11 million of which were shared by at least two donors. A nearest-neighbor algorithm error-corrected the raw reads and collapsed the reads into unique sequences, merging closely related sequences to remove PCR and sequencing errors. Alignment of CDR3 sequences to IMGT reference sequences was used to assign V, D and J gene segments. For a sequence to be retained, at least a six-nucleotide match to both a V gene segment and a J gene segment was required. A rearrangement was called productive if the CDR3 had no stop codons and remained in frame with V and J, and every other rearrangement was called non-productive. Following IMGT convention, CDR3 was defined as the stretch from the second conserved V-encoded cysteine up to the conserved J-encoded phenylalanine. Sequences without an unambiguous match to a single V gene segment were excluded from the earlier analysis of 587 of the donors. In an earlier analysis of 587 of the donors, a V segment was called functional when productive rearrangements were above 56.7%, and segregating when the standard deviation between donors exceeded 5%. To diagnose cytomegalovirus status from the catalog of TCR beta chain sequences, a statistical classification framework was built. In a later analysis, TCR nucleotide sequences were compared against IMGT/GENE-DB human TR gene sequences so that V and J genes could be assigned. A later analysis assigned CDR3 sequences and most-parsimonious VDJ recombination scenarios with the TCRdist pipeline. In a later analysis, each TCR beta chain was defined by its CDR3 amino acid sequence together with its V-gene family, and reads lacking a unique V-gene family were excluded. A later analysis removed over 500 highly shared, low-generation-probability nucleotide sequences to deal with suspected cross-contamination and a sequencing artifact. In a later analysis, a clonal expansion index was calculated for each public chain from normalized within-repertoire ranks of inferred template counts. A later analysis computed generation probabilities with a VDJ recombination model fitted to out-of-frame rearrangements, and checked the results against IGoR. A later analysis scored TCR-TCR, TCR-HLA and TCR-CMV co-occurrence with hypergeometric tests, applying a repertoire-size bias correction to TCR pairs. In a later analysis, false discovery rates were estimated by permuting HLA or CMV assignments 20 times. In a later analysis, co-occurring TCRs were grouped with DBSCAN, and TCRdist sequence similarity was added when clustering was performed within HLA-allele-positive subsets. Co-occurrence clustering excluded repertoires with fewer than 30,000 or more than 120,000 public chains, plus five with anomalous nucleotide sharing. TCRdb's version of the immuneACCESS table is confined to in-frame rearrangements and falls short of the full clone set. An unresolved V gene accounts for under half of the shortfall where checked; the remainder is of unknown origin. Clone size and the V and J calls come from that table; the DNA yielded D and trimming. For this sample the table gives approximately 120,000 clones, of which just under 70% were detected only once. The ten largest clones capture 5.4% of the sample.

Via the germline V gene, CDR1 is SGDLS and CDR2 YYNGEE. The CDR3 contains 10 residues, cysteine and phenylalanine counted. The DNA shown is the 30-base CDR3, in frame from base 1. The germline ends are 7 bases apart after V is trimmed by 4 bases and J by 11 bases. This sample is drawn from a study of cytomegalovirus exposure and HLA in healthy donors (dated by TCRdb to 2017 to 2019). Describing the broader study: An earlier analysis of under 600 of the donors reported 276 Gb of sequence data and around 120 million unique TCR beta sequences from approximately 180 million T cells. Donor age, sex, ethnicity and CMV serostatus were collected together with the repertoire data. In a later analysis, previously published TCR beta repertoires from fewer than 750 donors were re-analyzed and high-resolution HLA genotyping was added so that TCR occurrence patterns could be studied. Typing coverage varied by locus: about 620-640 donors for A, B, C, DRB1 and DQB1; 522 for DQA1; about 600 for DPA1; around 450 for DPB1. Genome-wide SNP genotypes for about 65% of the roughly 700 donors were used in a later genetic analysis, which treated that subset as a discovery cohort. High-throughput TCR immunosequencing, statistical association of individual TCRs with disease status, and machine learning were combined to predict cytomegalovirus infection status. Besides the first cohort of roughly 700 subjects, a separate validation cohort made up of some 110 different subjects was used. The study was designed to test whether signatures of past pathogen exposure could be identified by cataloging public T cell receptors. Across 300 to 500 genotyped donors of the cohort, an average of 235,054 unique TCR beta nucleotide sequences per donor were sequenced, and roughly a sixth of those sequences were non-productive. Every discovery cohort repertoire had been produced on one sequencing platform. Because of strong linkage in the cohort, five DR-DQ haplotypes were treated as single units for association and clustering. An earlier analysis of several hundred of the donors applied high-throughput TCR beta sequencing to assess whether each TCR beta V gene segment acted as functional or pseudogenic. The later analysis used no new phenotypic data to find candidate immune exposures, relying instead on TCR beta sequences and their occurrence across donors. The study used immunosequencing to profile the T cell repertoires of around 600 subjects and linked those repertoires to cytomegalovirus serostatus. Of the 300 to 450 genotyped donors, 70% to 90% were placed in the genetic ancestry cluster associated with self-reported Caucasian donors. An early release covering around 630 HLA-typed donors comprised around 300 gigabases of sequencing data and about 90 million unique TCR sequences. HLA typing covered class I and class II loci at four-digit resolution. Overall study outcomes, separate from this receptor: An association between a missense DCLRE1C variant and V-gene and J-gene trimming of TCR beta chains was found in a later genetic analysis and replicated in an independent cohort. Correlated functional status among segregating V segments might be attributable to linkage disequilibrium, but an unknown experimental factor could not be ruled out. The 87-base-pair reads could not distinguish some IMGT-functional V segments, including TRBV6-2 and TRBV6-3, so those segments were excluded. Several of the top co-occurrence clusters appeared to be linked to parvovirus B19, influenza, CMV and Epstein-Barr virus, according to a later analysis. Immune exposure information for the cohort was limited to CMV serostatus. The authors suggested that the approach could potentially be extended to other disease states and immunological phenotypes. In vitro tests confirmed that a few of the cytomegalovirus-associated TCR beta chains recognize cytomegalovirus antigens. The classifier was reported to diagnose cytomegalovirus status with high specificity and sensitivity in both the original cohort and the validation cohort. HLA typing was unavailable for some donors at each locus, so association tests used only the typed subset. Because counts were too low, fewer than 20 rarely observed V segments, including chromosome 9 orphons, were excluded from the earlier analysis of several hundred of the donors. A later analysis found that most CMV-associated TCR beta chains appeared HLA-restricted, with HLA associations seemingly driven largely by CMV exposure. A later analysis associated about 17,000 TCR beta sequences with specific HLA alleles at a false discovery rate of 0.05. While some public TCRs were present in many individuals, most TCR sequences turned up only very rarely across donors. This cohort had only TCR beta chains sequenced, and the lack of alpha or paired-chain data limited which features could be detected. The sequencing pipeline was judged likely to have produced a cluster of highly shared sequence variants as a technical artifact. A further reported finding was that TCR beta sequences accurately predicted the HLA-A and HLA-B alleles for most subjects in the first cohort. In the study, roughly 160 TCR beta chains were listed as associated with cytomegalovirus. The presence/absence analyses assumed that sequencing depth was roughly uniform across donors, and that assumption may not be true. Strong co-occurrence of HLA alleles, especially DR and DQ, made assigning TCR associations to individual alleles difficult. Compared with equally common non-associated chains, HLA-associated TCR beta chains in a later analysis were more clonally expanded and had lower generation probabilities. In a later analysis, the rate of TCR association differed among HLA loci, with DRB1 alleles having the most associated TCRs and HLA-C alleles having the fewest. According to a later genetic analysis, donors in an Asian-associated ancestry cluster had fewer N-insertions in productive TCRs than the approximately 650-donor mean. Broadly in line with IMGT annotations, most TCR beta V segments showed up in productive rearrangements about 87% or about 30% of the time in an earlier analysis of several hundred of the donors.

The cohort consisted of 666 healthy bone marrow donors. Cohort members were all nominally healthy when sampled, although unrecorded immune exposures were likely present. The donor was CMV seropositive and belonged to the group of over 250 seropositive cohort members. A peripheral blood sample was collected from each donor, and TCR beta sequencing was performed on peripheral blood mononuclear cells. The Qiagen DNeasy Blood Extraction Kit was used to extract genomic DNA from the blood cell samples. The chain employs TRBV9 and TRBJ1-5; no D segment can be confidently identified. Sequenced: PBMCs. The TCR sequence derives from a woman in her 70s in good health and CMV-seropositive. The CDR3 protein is CASSPGAQHF. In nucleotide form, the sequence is TGTGCCAGCAGCCCCGGTGCCCAGCATTTT.